This passage covers 31 T cell receptor beta chains from one sample sequenced in a study of cytotoxic CD8 clonotypes in ibrutinib-treated CLL. The repertoire was sequenced with immunoSEQ multiplex PCR; TCRdb's copy has only in-frame clones and lacks some. This sample has 65,000 to 85,000 clones; 90% occur once, and the top ten carry approximately 3%. The source material was PBMCs, sampled after 12 months of ibrutinib treatment. The receptors here all came from a human donor with chronic lymphocytic leukemia.

This sequence joins TRBV5-1 and TRBJ1-5, with a tentative D call TRBD1 (5 bases). Trimming took 3 bases from V and 4 from J, leaving 14 bases between them. The germline CDR1 and CDR2 sequences are SGHRS and YFSETQ. The CDR3 is made up of 15 amino acids. The CDR3: CASSSAPGPNQPQHF. As DNA, the CDR3 is TGCGCCAGCAGCTCAGCTCCAGGGCCGAATCAGCCCCAGCATTTT. Based on the CDR3 plus reference TRBV5-1 and TRBJ1-5, the full variable domain is KAGVTQTPRYLIKTRGQQVTLSCSPISGHRSVSWYQQTPGQGLQFLFEYFSETQRNKGNFPGRFSGRQFSNSRSEMNVSTLELGDSALYLCASSSAPGPNQPQHFGDGTRLSIL.

This clone is a singleton in its sample. The J gene is TRBJ2-7, the V gene TRBV7-9; D is undetermined. The germline V gene has CDR1 SEHNR and CDR2 FQNEAQ (reference sequence). Trimming stripped 2 bases from V and 0 bases from J, with 8 bases between. This CDR3 spans 14 amino acids. In nucleotides, the CDR3 is TGTGCCAGCAGCTTATTGCCAAGCTCCTACGAGCAGTACTTC. Amino acids: CASSLLPSSYEQYF.

This clone was counted a few times. The chain recombines TRBV19 with TRBJ1-5; D is undetermined. Germline lookup yields CDR1 LNHDA and CDR2 SQIVND (reference sequence). The CDR3 runs to 13 residues. Trimming removed 5 bases at V and 3 bases at J, with 8 bases between. CDR3 sequence: CASSSQYNQPQHF. In DNA form, the CDR3 reads TGTGCCAGTAGTTCACAGTACAATCAGCCCCAGCATTTT.

The chain joins TRBV5-6 to TRBJ1-5, with no clear D. Germline CDR1 SGHDT, CDR2 YYEEEE. The length of the CDR3 is 15 residues. V was shortened by 0 bases and J by 9 bases, with 16 bases between the two germline ends. The CDR3 DNA reads TGTGCCAGCAGCTTGGGGCCTGTAATACCAGGGCCCCAGCATTTT. This codes for CASSLGPVIPGPQHF.

The chain employs TRBV18 and TRBJ1-1; the D is unclear. CDR3 length: 15 residues. The V end was cut by 3 bases, the J end by 3 bases, with 14 bases between. The germline V gene encodes CDR1 KGHSH and CDR2 LQKENI. In DNA, the CDR3 is TGTGCCAGCTCACCCCAAGAACGACGTTACACTGAAGCTTTCTTT. Amino acids: CASSPQERRYTEAFF.

This chain joins TRBV27 and TRBJ1-2, with D possibly matching TRBD1 (6 bases). The CDR3 contains 14 residues. Trimming took 3 bases from V and 4 from J, leaving 12 bases between them. From germline, CDR1 is MNHEY and CDR2 SMNVEV (reference sequence). The CDR3 region is CASSFSRGGYGYTF. DNA of the CDR3: TGTGCCAGCAGTTTTTCCAGGGGTGGCTATGGCTACACCTTC.

J is TRBJ1-2 and V is TRBV5-6; D ambiguous. The CDR3 has 14 amino acids. V was cut by 7 bases and J by 0 bases, with 13 bases left in between. CDR1 and CDR2 (germline): SGHDT, YYEEEE. The CDR3 is CASLRNHANYGYTF. The CDR3 DNA is TGTGCCAGCTTACGTAATCATGCTAACTATGGCTACACCTTC.

The chain uses TRBV6-5 and TRBJ1-4; 9 nucleotides line up with TRBD1. Unmatched junction bases numbered 6, after V lost 0 bases and J lost 7 bases. Germline CDR1 MNHEY, CDR2 SVGAGI. The CDR3 covers 16 residues. As DNA, the CDR3 is TGTGCCAGCAGTTACTCGAACAGGGGGCATGGTGAAAAACTGTTTTTT. It specifies CASSYSNRGHGEKLFF.

The chain links TRBV6-1 to TRBJ2-7; D might be TRBD1 (6 bases). There are 15 residues in the CDR3. V was clipped by 4 bases and J by 1 base, with 14 bases between them. The germline V gene encodes CDR1 MNHNS and CDR2 SASEGT. CDR3 nucleotides: TGTGCCAGCAGTGGATACCCGGGACATTCCTACGAGCAGTACTTC. This codes for CASSGYPGHSYEQYF.

The genes are TRBV4-1 and TRBJ1-1; D unresolved. V was shortened by 5 bases and J by 1 base, with 11 bases between the two germline ends. Germline V lookup: CDR1 MGHRA, CDR2 YSYEKL. The CDR3 length is 14 residues. CDR3 nucleotide sequence: TGCGCCAGCAGCGAAGGACTCCCGAACACTGAAGCTTTCTTT. It yields the protein CASSEGLPNTEAFF.

The chain recombines TRBV7-8 with TRBJ2-5; D unclear. Germline CDR1 is SGHVS and CDR2 is FQNEAQ. V dropped 1 base and J dropped 4 bases, with 13 bases sitting between them. The CDR3 length is 15 residues. The CDR3 is CASSLEVLERETQYF. The CDR3 nucleotides are TGTGCCAGCAGCTTAGAGGTCCTTGAGAGAGAGACCCAGTACTTC.

The V gene is TRBV29-1, the J gene TRBJ1-4; no definite D call. CDR1 and CDR2 (germline): SQVTM, ANQGSEA. The CDR3 has 11 residues. The V end lost 4 bases, the J end lost 5 bases, and 5 bases lay between the germline ends. CDR3 amino acids: CSVGSNEKLFF. The CDR3 DNA is TGCAGCGTTGGCAGCAATGAAAAACTGTTTTTT.

CDR3 amino acids: CASSFPGGHTEAFF. For the CDR3, the DNA is TGTGCCAGCAGTTTCCCGGGGGGGCACACTGAAGCTTTCTTT. The V gene is TRBV6-5, the J gene TRBJ1-1, with a tentative D call TRBD1 (6 bases). V lost 4 bases and J lost 3, with 12 bases in between. CDR1 is MNHEY, CDR2 SVGAGI, per germline. There are 14 residues in the CDR3.

This sequence joins TRBV28 and TRBJ1-5; no reliable D call. Germline CDR1 and CDR2: MDHEN and SYDVKM. This CDR3 is built from 12 residues. V shed 5 bases and J shed 4 bases, with 6 bases lying between them. The CDR3 DNA sequence: TGTGCCAGCAGTAAAAATAATCAGCCCCAGCATTTT. This gives the protein CASSKNNQPQHF.

This sequence joins TRBV5-6 and TRBJ1-1, with a tentative D call TRBD1 (5 bases). Germline CDR1 is SGHDT and CDR2 is YYEEEE. Trimming took off 1 base at V and 0 bases at J, with 16 bases between the two ends. The CDR3 is 17 residues long. The CDR3 spells CASSLMTASIMNTEAFF. For the CDR3, the DNA is TGTGCCAGCAGCTTGATGACAGCATCCATCATGAACACTGAAGCTTTCTTT.

The rearrangement joins TRBV28 to TRBJ2-2, with 9 nucleotides matching TRBD2. Germline CDR1 reads MDHEN; CDR2 reads SYDVKM. V lost 4 bases, J lost 5 bases, and 8 bases stayed unmatched. The CDR3 is 16 amino acids. Here the CDR3 reads CASSSVAGVFTGELFF. The CDR3, as DNA: TGTGCCAGCAGTTCCGTAGCGGGAGTTTTTACCGGGGAGCTGTTTTTT.

The J gene is TRBJ1-5, the V gene TRBV18; D possibly corresponds to TRBD1 (6 bases). CDR1 and CDR2 from the germline V gene are KGHSH and LQKENI. The CDR3 is 17 residues long. V lost 3 bases and J lost 4, with 19 bases in between. CDR3 protein: CASSPLEMDRANQPQHF. The CDR3 nucleotides read TGTGCCAGCTCACCTCTCGAGATGGACAGAGCAAATCAGCCCCAGCATTTT.

The rearrangement links TRBV19 to TRBJ2-2; D not resolved. V lost 6 bases, J lost 6 bases, and 11 bases lay in between. Germline V gene lookup returns CDR1 LNHDA and CDR2 SQIVND (reference sequence). The CDR3 extends over 13 amino acids. DNA of the CDR3: TGTGCCAGTAGCCGCCCGACGTCCGGGGAGCTGTTTTTT. This translates into CASSRPTSGELFF.

V usage is TRBV18 and J usage is TRBJ2-7; 7 nucleotides match TRBD1. The germline V gene has CDR1 KGHSH and CDR2 LQKENI. Unmatched junction bases numbered 5, after V lost 2 bases and J lost 1 base. CDR3 length equals 15 residues. CDR3 loop: CASSPRDRASYEQYF. CDR3 bases: TGTGCCAGCTCACCAAGAGACAGGGCTTCCTACGAGCAGTACTTC.

This clone appeared once. The rearrangement joins TRBV11-2 to TRBJ2-7, with 10 bases identical to TRBD2. The length of the CDR3 is 15 residues. Losses at the gene ends were 1 base for V and 7 bases for J; bases not matched to a gene: 7. Germline-derived CDR1 and CDR2 are SGHAT and FQNNGV. CDR3 sequence reads: CASSLVAGGTEEQYF. DNA of the CDR3: TGTGCCAGCAGCTTAGTAGCGGGAGGTACGGAAGAGCAGTACTTC.

This rearrangement joins TRBV10-1 to TRBJ2-7; weak D call: TRBD1 (6 bases). Germline V gene data show CDR1 as WNHNN and CDR2 as SYGVQD (reference sequence). The V end lost 8 bases, the J end lost 0 bases, and 17 bases lay between the germline ends. The CDR3 extends over 15 amino acids. CDR3 in amino acids: CASSADRRLSYEQYF. The CDR3, as DNA: TGCGCCAGCTCCGCTGACAGGCGTCTCTCCTACGAGCAGTACTTC.

This clone was seen just once. V usage is TRBV19 and J usage is TRBJ2-3; the match to TRBD2 covers 8 bases. V shed 6 bases and J 5 bases; nucleotides not matched to a gene: 10. This CDR3 is built from 15 residues. CDR1 is LNHDA, CDR2 SQIVND, per germline (reference sequence). The CDR3 sequence is CASRRTAGAEDTQYF. The CDR3, as DNA: TGTGCCAGTAGGAGGACAGCGGGAGCGGAAGATACGCAGTATTTT.

This clone appeared a single time. The chain has TRBV6-5 and TRBJ2-1; D possibly corresponds to TRBD1 (5 bases). Germline loops: CDR1 MNHEY, CDR2 SVGAGI. Trimming stripped 5 bases from V and 4 bases from J, with 12 bases between. This CDR3 is built from 14 residues. The CDR3 region has the DNA TGTGCCAGCAGTAACCCTACAGGATACAATGAGCAGTTCTTC. Encoded protein: CASSNPTGYNEQFF.

This clone has a single count. This chain joins TRBV19 and TRBJ1-2; D is unresolved. The CDR3 has 13 residues. V lost 1 base and J lost 2, with 5 bases in between. Germline CDR1 is LNHDA and CDR2 is SQIVND (reference sequence). The CDR3 bases are TGTGCCAGTAGTATAGCCGGCAACTATGGCTACACCTTC. Translated, it gives CASSIAGNYGYTF.

V and J are TRBV19 and TRBJ1-2; a possible D gene is TRBD1 (5 bases). Germline V CDR1 and CDR2: LNHDA, SQIVND (reference sequence). This CDR3 region has 15 residues. The germline V and J ends were trimmed by 7 bases and 2 bases, with 17 bases remaining between them. The CDR3 spells CASTIRGGPNYGYTF. CDR3 bases: TGTGCCAGTACCATCCGGGGCGGCCCCAACTATGGCTACACCTTC.

The J gene is TRBJ2-1, the V gene TRBV27; D gene unclear. V shed 7 bases and J shed 2 bases, with 18 bases lying between them. This CDR3 is built from 16 residues. Per the germline V gene, CDR1 is MNHEY and CDR2 is SMNVEV (reference sequence). CDR3 sequence: CASTPTDRLTYNEQFF. Here the CDR3 DNA reads TGTGCCAGCACCCCCACGGACCGATTAACCTACAATGAGCAGTTCTTC.

The chain combines TRBV28 with TRBJ2-2, with TRBD1 matching over 9 bases. V shed 10 bases, J shed 6 bases, and the junction held 9 bases outside the gene matches. This CDR3 comprises 14 residues. Germline CDR1 and CDR2: MDHEN and SYDVKM. Here the CDR3 reads CATYPGQGAGELFF. As DNA, the CDR3 is TGTGCCACATATCCGGGACAGGGTGCCGGGGAGCTGTTTTTT.

V and J are TRBV5-1 and TRBJ2-1; the match to TRBD1 covers 11 bases. This CDR3 spans 16 amino acids. Germline V lookup: CDR1 SGHRS, CDR2 YFSETQ. V trimming: 4 bases; J trimming: 7 bases; junction bases outside the gene matches: 10. This CDR3 is CASSHRDRGVANEQFF. CDR3 nucleotides: TGCGCCAGCAGCCACCGGGACAGGGGGGTTGCGAATGAGCAGTTCTTC.

This chain links TRBV2 with TRBJ1-1; 7 bases fit TRBD1. The CDR3 contains 15 residues. Germline V gene lookup returns CDR1 SNHLY and CDR2 FYNNEI. J lost 0 bases, V lost 8 bases, and 9 bases had no gene match. The CDR3: CASGTGQSLNTEAFF. In DNA, the CDR3 is TGTGCCAGCGGGACGGGACAGAGCCTGAACACTGAAGCTTTCTTT. Full variable domain (rest looked up from reference TRBV2 and TRBJ1-1): EPEVTQTPSHQVTQMGQEVILRCVPISNHLYFYWYRQILGQKVEFLVSFYNNEISEKSEIFDDQFSVERPDGSNFTLKIRSTKLEDSAMYFCASGTGQSLNTEAFFGQGTRLTVV.

V is TRBV6-5 and J is TRBJ2-1; 9 positions match TRBD2. CDR3 size: 16 residues. Germline V gene sequence: CDR1 MNHEY, CDR2 SVGAGI. Trimming at V came to 1 base and at J to 8 bases, leaving 9 bases not matched to a gene. CDR3 in amino acids: CASSYFLAGAKHEQFF. The CDR3 nucleotides are TGTGCCAGCAGTTACTTCTTAGCGGGAGCTAAGCATGAGCAGTTCTTC.

The J gene is TRBJ2-1, the V gene TRBV11-2, with 10 bases fitting TRBD2. CDR1 and CDR2 from the germline V gene are SGHAT and FQNNGV. The trim removed 1 base at V and 7 bases at J, leaving 7 bases unmatched. The CDR3 length is 16 residues. The CDR3 region is CASSLGVSGRANEQFF. CDR3 nucleotides: TGTGCCAGCAGCTTAGGTGTCAGCGGGAGGGCTAATGAGCAGTTCTTC. The entire variable domain, with the rest obtained from reference TRBV11-2 and TRBJ2-1, is as follows: EAGVAQSPRYKIIEKRQSVAFWCNPISGHATLYWYQQILGQGPKLLIQFQNNGVVDDSQLPKDRFSAERLKGVDSTLKIQPAKLEDSAVYLCASSLGVSGRANEQFFGPGTRLTVL.